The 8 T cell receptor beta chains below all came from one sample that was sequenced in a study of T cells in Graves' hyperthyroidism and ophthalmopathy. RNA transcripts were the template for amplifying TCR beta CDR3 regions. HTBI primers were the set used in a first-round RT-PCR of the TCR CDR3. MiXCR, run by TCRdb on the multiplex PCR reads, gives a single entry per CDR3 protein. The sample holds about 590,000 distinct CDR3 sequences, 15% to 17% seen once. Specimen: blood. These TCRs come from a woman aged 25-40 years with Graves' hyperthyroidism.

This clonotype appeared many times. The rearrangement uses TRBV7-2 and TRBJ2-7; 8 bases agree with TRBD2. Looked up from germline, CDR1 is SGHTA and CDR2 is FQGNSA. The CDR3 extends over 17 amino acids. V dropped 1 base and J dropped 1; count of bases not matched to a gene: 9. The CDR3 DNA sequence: TGTGCCAGCAGCTTAGGGGGGGGGAGCGGGAGTTCCTACGAGCAGTACTTC. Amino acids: CASSLGGGSGSSYEQYF.

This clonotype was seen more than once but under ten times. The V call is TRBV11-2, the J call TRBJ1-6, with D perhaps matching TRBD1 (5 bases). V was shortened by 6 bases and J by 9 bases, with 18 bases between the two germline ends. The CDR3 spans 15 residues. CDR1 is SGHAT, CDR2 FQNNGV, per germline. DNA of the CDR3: TGTGCCAGCAGTTATGTTGGGGGGGGTGTTTCACCCCTCCACTTT. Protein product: CASSYVGGGVSPLHF.

CDR3 region: CASSLHLGRGTSGSLSGNEQFF. CDR3 coding DNA: TGTGCCAGCAGCTTACATCTAGGGCGGGGGACTAGCGGGAGTCTAAGCGGGAATGAGCAGTTCTTC. The chain uses TRBV7-2 and TRBJ2-1, with 14 bases identical to TRBD2. The germline V gene encodes CDR1 SGHTA and CDR2 FQGNSA. There are 22 residues in the CDR3. V shed 2 bases and J 7 bases; nucleotides not matched to a gene: 22.

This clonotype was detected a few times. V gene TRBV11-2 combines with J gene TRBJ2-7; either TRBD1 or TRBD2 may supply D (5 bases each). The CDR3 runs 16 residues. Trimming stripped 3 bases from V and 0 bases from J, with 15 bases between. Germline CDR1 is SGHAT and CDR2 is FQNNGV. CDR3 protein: CASSFGFGADSYEQYF. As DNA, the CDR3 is TGTGCCAGCAGCTTCGGCTTCGGGGCCGACTCCTACGAGCAGTACTTC.

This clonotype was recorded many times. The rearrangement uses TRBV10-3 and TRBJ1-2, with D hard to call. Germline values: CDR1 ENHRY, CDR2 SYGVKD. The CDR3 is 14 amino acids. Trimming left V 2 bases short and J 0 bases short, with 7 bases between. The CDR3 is CAISEIRANYGYTF. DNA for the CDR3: TGTGCCATCAGTGAGATCAGAGCTAACTATGGCTACACCTTC.

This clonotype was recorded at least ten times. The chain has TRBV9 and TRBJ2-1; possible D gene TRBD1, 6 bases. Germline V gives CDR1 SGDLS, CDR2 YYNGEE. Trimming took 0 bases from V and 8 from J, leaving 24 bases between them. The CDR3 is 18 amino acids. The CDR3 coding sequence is TGTGCCAGCAGCGTAGCATTTAGGCAACAGGGTGTAGGCTATGAGCAGTTCTTC. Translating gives CASSVAFRQQGVGYEQFF. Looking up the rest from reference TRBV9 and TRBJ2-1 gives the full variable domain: DSGVTQTPKHLITATGQRVTLRCSPRSGDLSVYWYQQSLDQGLQFLIQYYNGEERAKGNILERFSAQQFPDLHSELNLSSLELGDSALYFCASSVAFRQQGVGYEQFFGPGTRLTVL.

Here the CDR3 DNA reads TGTGCCAGCAGTTCCAGTAGCGGGAGCACTGAGCAGTTCTTC. Protein: CASSSSSGSTEQFF. This sequence joins TRBV28 and TRBJ2-1; 9 nucleotides match TRBD2. Germline values: CDR1 MDHEN, CDR2 SYDVKM. This CDR3 contains 14 residues. The V gene end was trimmed by 4 bases and the J gene end by 9 bases; junction bases not matched to a gene: 7.

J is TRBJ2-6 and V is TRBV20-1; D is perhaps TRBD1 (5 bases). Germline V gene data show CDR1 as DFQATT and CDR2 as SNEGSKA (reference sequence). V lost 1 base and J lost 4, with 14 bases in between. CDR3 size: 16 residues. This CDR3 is CSARGHRLDGANVLTF. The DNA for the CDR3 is TGCAGTGCTAGAGGTCACAGGTTGGACGGGGCCAACGTCCTGACTTTC.